The entry below gives a single TCR beta chain sequence along with its context. Its antigen is unknown. No base-level quality is on record; no much larger clone is a single base apart. Library preparation used PCR. DNA from cultured CD4+ T cells was subjected to TCR sequencing with the Oncomine TCR Beta short-read assay at the Johns Hopkins FTIC core. Genomic DNA was extracted from the cultured CD4+ T cells with the QIAamp micro DNA kit. Oncomine TCR Beta libraries from cultured CD4+ T cells were pooled using unique dual indexes and sequenced on an Illumina iSeq 100. In the authors' own workflow: Non-productive sequences were filtered out, and CDR3s that did not start with C, did not end with F or W, or were shorter than 7 amino acids were discarded. The MANAFEST web application was used to identify antigen-specific clonotypes by comparing peptide-stimulated wells against reference wells and other culture wells. An FDR below 0.05, an odds ratio above 5, and a productive frequency above 0.1% in at least two of three replicate wells were required for clones to be considered positive. A clonotype was classed as cross-reactive if the clonotype showed significant expansion both in SARS-CoV-2 spike wells and in at least one common cold coronavirus spike condition. Levenshtein distances (stringdist) and unrooted phylogenetic trees (ape) in R version 3.6.1 were used to assess CDR3 homology. Clones were called with MiXCR by TCRdb after fastp trimmed the public reads at Q25, and only in-frame beta chains were retained. Identical CDR3 proteins give one entry, which carries the most common genes and DNA. None of the V and J calls come from the authors' own analysis; TCRdb made them. Present in this sample are 15,000 to 20,000 distinct CDR3 sequences, 50% to 60% of which were seen just once. Roughly 9.7% of the sample belongs to the ten largest clones.

The treatment or condition label, read with the paper, signifies: approximately nine-day PBMC culture with coronavirus spike peptide pools or control peptides (ViraFEST assay). To expand antigen-specific T cells with peptide pools and then pick out the expanded clonotypes through TCR sequencing, the study relied on the ViraFEST assay. The convalescent patients' positive SARS-CoV-2 PCR tests were from March to December 2020, which was before the Alpha, Beta and Delta variants emerged in the United States. PBMCs were cultured at 1.5 million to 2.5 million per well in IMDM supplemented with approximately 4.7% human AB serum and about 10 IU/ml IL-2, with around 10 ug/ml peptide pools added. Half of the culture medium was replaced with fresh IL-2-containing medium on days 3 and 7. After 10 to 11 days of culture, CD4+ T cells were isolated by negative selection with the EasySep CD4+ T cell isolation kit. Ficoll-Paque Plus gradient centrifugation was used to isolate PBMCs from whole blood, and the isolated PBMCs were then either used fresh or cryopreserved at -140C. Triplicate wells were generally used for each culture condition.

The data belong to a study of vaccination and CD4 T cells after COVID-19 (dated by TCRdb to 2021 to 2024). Some background on the complete study: Convalescent patients had a positive SARS-CoV-2 result on nasal swab PCR, and of these patients, nine had mild disease and one had severe disease. The convalescent cohort comprised six males and four females, including two Hispanic individuals, seven Caucasians, two Asians and one multiracial person. Participants got two doses of the Pfizer-BioNTech BNT162b2 vaccine (n=8) or two doses of the Moderna mRNA-1273 vaccine (n=2). Post-COVID blood samples were collected from convalescent patients a median of roughly 100 days after diagnosis, with a range of roughly 30 to 161 days. Post-vaccine blood samples were obtained a median of about 72 days after the second vaccine dose, with a range of about 12 to 241 days. The cultures were stimulated with overlapping spike peptide pools from SARS-CoV-2 and from the common cold coronaviruses HCoV-NL63, HCoV-OC43 and HCoV-229E. Control cultures received a CEFX viral epitope pool as the positive control, an HIV-1 Nef peptide pool as the negative control, or no peptide. In over 8 COVID-19 convalescent patients and a few infection-naive healthy vaccine recipients, the spike-specific CD4+ TCR repertoire before mRNA vaccination was compared with the repertoire after mRNA vaccination. The full study reports these points: The number of convalescent patients in the study was relatively small, and the study did not examine early timepoints following natural infection. Nearly all vaccine-specific clones in convalescent patients (304 of 307) were mono-reactive for SARS-CoV-2 spike rather than cross-reactive with common cold coronaviruses. Although the median number of SARS-CoV-2-reactive clonotypes went up from some 23 after infection to 38 after vaccination, the increase was not significant. Among the post-vaccine SARS-CoV-2-reactive clones in convalescent patients, a median roughly 85% showed up only after vaccination, which suggests vaccine-specific priming.

CDR1 is given as SGHAT and CDR2 as FQNNGV, both from the germline V gene. The V end gives up 6 bases and the J end 5 bases, leaving 6 bases in the junction not matched to a gene. Its CDR3 holds 14 amino acids, cysteine through phenylalanine. The only DNA kept is the CDR3, 42 bases in frame from the first base. Specimen: CD4+ T cells from blood, cultured in vitro, collected after SARS-CoV-2 vaccination. This clonotype was sampled from a human donor who had recovered from COVID-19. This sequence uses TRBV11-2 and TRBJ1-2; TRBD1 agrees with 10 junctional bases. The DNA is TGTGCCAGCAGACGGACAGGGGGGCGGTATGGCTACACCTTC. Its product reads: CASRRTGGRYGYTF.